Below, 17 T cell receptor beta chains from the same sample are listed, as sequenced in a study of blood T cells in healthy people across ages. Using a J-beta primer mix together with a sample-barcoded 5' primer, a second PCR was run for about 6 to 11 cycles. TCRdb independently ran MiXCR on the 5' RACE reads; one entry per CDR3 protein. The top ten hold 15% to 20% of the sample, which has around 620,000 distinct CDR3 sequences, 27% seen once. Source material: blood. These receptors all stem from a woman aged 70 to 79 in good health.

This chain uses TRBV27 with TRBJ2-5; D remains unclear. Trimming shortened V by 1 base and J by 1 base, and 4 bases separated the two germline ends. CDR1 is MNHEY, CDR2 SMNVEV, per germline (reference sequence). The CDR3 loop spans 13 amino acids. The CDR3 DNA follows: TGTGCCAGCAGTTTATGGGCCCAAGAGACCCAGTACTTC. Residues: CASSLWAQETQYF.

The chain recombines TRBV25-1 with TRBJ1-6; 8 bases are a match to TRBD1. Germline V gene lookup returns CDR1 MGHDK and CDR2 SYGVNS. The CDR3 totals 16 residues. Losses at the gene ends were 3 bases for V and 9 bases for J; bases not matched to a gene: 10. For the CDR3, the DNA is TGTGCCAGCAGTGACAAAACCGGGACAGGTCTTTCACCCCTCCACTTT. This gives the protein CASSDKTGTGLSPLHF.

The chain employs TRBV9 and TRBJ2-1, with TRBD2 as a possible D gene (5 bases). CDR1 is SGDLS, CDR2 YYNGEE, per germline. The CDR3 extends over 15 amino acids. With 0 bases removed from V and 7 bases from J, the gap between germline ends came to 14 bases. The DNA for the CDR3 is TGTGCCAGCAGCGTAGAAGAGGGTTACGGGAATGAGCAGTTCTTC. This encodes CASSVEEGYGNEQFF.

The chain recombines TRBV6-1 with TRBJ2-1; 8 bases are a match to TRBD1. Germline V gives CDR1 MNHNS, CDR2 SASEGT. The V and J ends lost 6 bases and 4 bases, in that order; junction bases with no gene match: 11. This CDR3 has 16 amino acids. This CDR3 reads CASRSRGQGSYNEQFF. The CDR3 DNA follows: TGTGCCAGCAGAAGCAGAGGACAGGGTAGTTACAATGAGCAGTTCTTC.

A few counts support this clonotype. V and J are TRBV20-1 and TRBJ2-2, with 13 bases aligning to TRBD2. This CDR3 contains 16 residues. Unmatched junction bases numbered 3, after V lost 3 bases and J lost 2 bases. Per germline, CDR1 DFQATT and CDR2 SNEGSKA (reference sequence). CDR3 sequence (DNA): TGCAGTGCTAGGAGGACTAGCGGGGGAAACACCGGGGAGCTGTTTTTT. Its protein product is CSARRTSGGNTGELFF.

The V gene is TRBV20-1, the J gene TRBJ1-4, with D tentatively TRBD1 (5 bases). This CDR3 comprises 15 residues. Germline V gives CDR1 DFQATT, CDR2 SNEGSKA (reference sequence). V lost 6 bases and J 5 bases, leaving 19 bases between the germline ends. The CDR3 spells CSAGLQALSNEKLFF. DNA of the CDR3: TGCAGTGCCGGCTTACAGGCGTTATCAAATGAAAAACTGTTTTTT.

This clonotype was seen a handful of times. This chain links TRBV4-2 with TRBJ2-4; D unresolved. Germline CDR1 reads LGHNA; CDR2 reads YNFKEQ. This CDR3 contains 16 residues. Between the trimmed V and J ends, which lost 0 bases and 5 bases, there was a span of 14 bases. The CDR3 sequence is CASSQDWASPQNIQYF. In DNA, the CDR3 is TGTGCCAGCAGCCAAGATTGGGCAAGCCCCCAAAACATTCAGTACTTC.

This chain links TRBV29-1 with TRBJ1-1; D unresolved. Germline loops: CDR1 SQVTM, CDR2 ANQGSEA. CDR3 length equals 13 residues. The V end was cut by 4 bases, the J end by 7 bases, with 16 bases between. The CDR3 coding sequence is TGCAGCGTTGCCCCATCAGAGACTCTTGAAGCTTTCTTT. This translates into CSVAPSETLEAFF.

The chain is built from TRBV7-9 and TRBJ2-3; 14 nucleotides agree with TRBD2. CDR1 and CDR2 (germline): SEHNR, FQNEAQ (reference sequence). CDR3 size: 17 residues. Trimming at V came to 5 bases and at J to 3 bases, leaving 7 bases not matched to a gene. The DNA of the CDR3 is TGTGCCAGCAGCGGACGGACTAGCGGGGGGTCGACAGATACGCAGTATTTT. This sequence encodes CASSGRTSGGSTDTQYF.

The chain is built from TRBV4-2 and TRBJ2-5; 7 bases are a match to TRBD2. The CDR3 has 18 amino acids. The V and J ends lost 4 bases and 2 bases, in that order; junction bases with no gene match: 16. The V gene's germline CDR1 is LGHNA and CDR2 YNFKEQ. As DNA, the CDR3 is TGTGCCAGCAGCCTCCACGCGGTGGGAGCGGGGTGGCAAGAGACCCAGTACTTC. Residues: CASSLHAVGAGWQETQYF.

The chain couples TRBV19 to TRBJ2-3; no clear D gene. Germline CDR1 and CDR2: LNHDA and SQIVND (reference sequence). The CDR3 is 15 amino acids. The ends were cut back, 1 base at V and 4 bases at J, with 12 bases in the middle. In DNA, the CDR3 is TGTGCCAGTAGTATAGGTCTCAGGCCACCAGATACGCAGTATTTT. This codes for CASSIGLRPPDTQYF.

The V gene is TRBV6-5, the J gene TRBJ1-2; unclear D gene. V was trimmed by 10 bases and J by 0 bases, leaving 9 bases between them. There are 12 residues in the CDR3. From germline, CDR1 is MNHEY and CDR2 SVGAGI. As DNA, the CDR3 is TGTGCCACCCGGGCCCCTAACTATGGCTACACCTTC. Translating it yields CATRAPNYGYTF.

The chain recombines TRBV9 with TRBJ2-2, with D possibly matching TRBD1 (6 bases). The CDR3 runs 16 residues. Germline values: CDR1 SGDLS, CDR2 YYNGEE. V lost 0 bases to trimming and J lost 0 bases, with 9 bases between them. CDR3 in DNA: TGTGCCAGCAGCGTAGTGGACAGCGCGAACACCGGGGAGCTGTTTTTT. It translates to CASSVVDSANTGELFF.

The chain carries TRBV6-1 and TRBJ1-1, with 9 bases aligning to TRBD1. CDR1 and CDR2 (germline): MNHNS, SASEGT. This CDR3 region has 13 residues. V was pared by 6 bases and J by 5 bases, with 4 bases of the junction left unmatched. DNA of the CDR3: TGTGCCAGCAGAGGGACAGGGAGGACTGAAGCTTTCTTT. It is translated as CASRGTGRTEAFF.

The sample holds many counts of this clonotype. The rearrangement uses TRBV20-1 and TRBJ2-5; D is unresolved. The CDR3 consists of 10 residues. V was trimmed by 2 bases and J by 5 bases, leaving 3 bases between them. The germline gives CDR1 DFQATT, CDR2 SNEGSKA (reference sequence). CDR3 loop: CSARQETQYF. The CDR3 DNA sequence: TGCAGTGCTAGACAGGAGACCCAGTACTTC.

J is TRBJ1-2 and V is TRBV10-3; TRBD1 might be the D (5 bases). Germline lookup yields CDR1 ENHRY and CDR2 SYGVKD. CDR3 length: 13 amino acids. Between the trimmed V and J ends, which lost 4 bases and 0 bases, there was a span of 6 bases. CDR3 loop: CAISVGANYGYTF. CDR3 coding DNA: TGTGCCATCAGTGTAGGGGCTAACTATGGCTACACCTTC.

The V and J genes are TRBV28 and TRBJ2-2; D perhaps matches TRBD2 (5 bases). Between the trimmed V and J ends, which lost 8 bases and 3 bases, there was a span of 13 bases. There are 14 residues in the CDR3. Germline V CDR1 and CDR2: MDHEN, SYDVKM. CDR3 bases: TGTGCCAGCTTCGGGGTCTTCGACACCGGGGAGCTGTTTTTT. This codes for CASFGVFDTGELFF.